A single sample gave rise to the 27 T cell receptor beta chains below, sequenced in a study of long-term antiretroviral therapy in people with HIV. The authors ran the immunoSEQ assay, v3.0, at survey level. The assay was immunoSEQ multiplex PCR, and TCRdb's table has in-frame clones only and misses some. The sample has about 39,000 clones, 86% seen once. This specimen was unsorted PBMCs, taken 1.2 years after starting antiretroviral therapy. The receptors were gathered from a woman between 50 and 59 years old with HIV.

This chain uses TRBV6-4 with TRBJ2-1, with 11 bases lining up with TRBD2. V lost 5 bases, J lost 8 bases, and 5 bases stayed unmatched. This CDR3 is 14 amino acids long. Germline V gene sequence: CDR1 MRHNA, CDR2 SNTAGT. The CDR3 spells CASSLSGGEDEQFF. CDR3 sequence (DNA): TGTGCCAGCAGTCTTAGCGGGGGGGAGGATGAGCAGTTCTTC.

This clone showed up just once. This chain joins TRBV7-2 and TRBJ2-3; D unresolved. Germline loops: CDR1 SGHTA, CDR2 FQGNSA. The CDR3 length is 13 residues. V was pared by 5 bases and J by 1 base, with 7 bases between. The CDR3 DNA reads TGTGCCAGCAGCCAGGACCGCACAGATACGCAGTATTTT. Amino acids: CASSQDRTDTQYF.

V is TRBV16 and J is TRBJ1-4; D might be TRBD1 (6 bases). Germline V gene lookup returns CDR1 KGHSY and CDR2 FQNENV. V gave up 5 bases and J gave up 8 bases, with 15 bases separating them. The CDR3 is made up of 14 amino acids. The CDR3 loop reads CASSIRGGAEKLFF. The CDR3 bases are TGTGCCAGCAGCATACGGGGGGGCGCCGAAAAACTGTTTTTT. Filled out from reference TRBV16 and TRBJ1-4, the complete variable domain reads GEEVAQTPKHLVRGEGQKAKLYCAPIKGHSYVFWYQQVLKNEFKFLISFQNENVFDETGMPKERFSAKCLPNSPCSLEIQATKLEDSAVYFCASSIRGGAEKLFFGSGTQLSVL.

This rearrangement joins TRBV5-1 to TRBJ2-5; the match to TRBD2 covers 9 bases. This CDR3 has 16 amino acids. CDR1 SGHRS and CDR2 YFSETQ come from the germline V gene. Unmatched junction bases numbered 12, after V lost 7 bases and J lost 2 bases. The DNA of the CDR3 is TGCGCCAGCCGGAAGGAAGCGGGGGGTCGGCAAGAGACCCAGTACTTC. Protein product: CASRKEAGGRQETQYF.

The chain recombines TRBV5-1 with TRBJ2-4; the D is unclear. The CDR3 is made up of 12 amino acids. From germline, CDR1 is SGHRS and CDR2 YFSETQ. Trimming stripped 4 bases from V and 9 bases from J, with 11 bases between. The chain's CDR3 is CASSDKGGIQYF. As DNA, the CDR3 is TGCGCCAGCAGCGACAAGGGTGGCATTCAGTACTTC.

The chain couples TRBV5-4 to TRBJ2-5; D perhaps matches TRBD1 (6 bases). The V and J ends lost 2 bases and 2 bases respectively, with 13 bases between them. The CDR3 sequence is 15 residues long. Germline V gene sequence: CDR1 SGHNT, CDR2 YYREEE (reference sequence). CDR3 coding DNA: TGTGCCAGCAGCTTTAGTCAGGGGCTACAAGAGACCCAGTACTTC. Protein: CASSFSQGLQETQYF.

This chain connects TRBV2 to TRBJ2-1, with 9 bases that match TRBD2. J lost 2 bases, V lost 6 bases, and 11 bases had no gene match. Germline values: CDR1 SNHLY, CDR2 FYNNEI. The CDR3 covers 17 residues. The CDR3: CASRRPQAGGPYNEQFF. In nucleotides, the CDR3 is TGTGCCAGCAGGAGACCCCAAGCGGGGGGTCCCTACAATGAGCAGTTCTTC. The whole variable domain, filled in from reference TRBV2 and TRBJ2-1, reads EPEVTQTPSHQVTQMGQEVILRCVPISNHLYFYWYRQILGQKVEFLVSFYNNEISEKSEIFDDQFSVERPDGSNFTLKIRSTKLEDSAMYFCASRRPQAGGPYNEQFFGPGTRLTVL.

V gene TRBV16 combines with J gene TRBJ2-1; possible D gene TRBD2, 5 bases. Germline assignment: CDR1 KGHSY and CDR2 FQNENV. The CDR3 length is 16 residues. Trimming cost V 4 bases and J 4 bases, with 17 bases left between them. This CDR3 is CASSLDHLRGYNEQFF. CDR3 sequence (DNA): TGTGCCAGCAGCCTGGACCATTTGAGAGGGTACAATGAGCAGTTCTTC.

The chain recombines TRBV18 with TRBJ1-2, with D unclear. V dropped 3 bases and J dropped 3 bases, with 14 bases sitting between them. The CDR3 covers 15 residues. The germline V gene has CDR1 KGHSH and CDR2 LQKENI. The CDR3 is CASSPATASDYGYTF. DNA of the CDR3: TGTGCCAGCTCACCGGCGACGGCCTCCGACTATGGCTACACCTTC.

The chain carries TRBV6-6 and TRBJ1-1; D uncertain. Germline CDR1 is MNHNY and CDR2 is SVGAGI (reference sequence). This CDR3 is 14 amino acids long. V was trimmed by 0 bases and J by 6 bases, leaving 11 bases between them. The CDR3 sequence is CASSYSSGGAEAFF. The CDR3 DNA reads as TGTGCCAGCAGTTACTCTTCCGGCGGGGCTGAAGCTTTCTTT.

This chain uses TRBV7-9 with TRBJ1-4; D is ambiguous. Trimming took 3 bases from V and 7 from J, leaving 15 bases between them. CDR1 is SEHNR, CDR2 FQNEAQ, per germline (reference sequence). CDR3 length equals 15 residues. This CDR3 is CASSFAPGEVEKLFF. CDR3 bases: TGTGCCAGCAGCTTTGCTCCTGGGGAGGTTGAAAAACTGTTTTTT.

V gene TRBV6-6 combines with J gene TRBJ2-3, with D unresolved. Trimming cost V 6 bases and J 6 bases, with 10 bases left between them. CDR1 and CDR2 (germline): MNHNY, SVGAGI (reference sequence). This CDR3 has 12 residues. In DNA, the CDR3 is TGTGCCAGCAGCTCCTTCGGGGATACGCAGTATTTT. Its translation: CASSSFGDTQYF.

The chain combines TRBV5-1 with TRBJ1-2, with D unclear. The V and J ends lost 2 bases and 8 bases respectively, with 16 bases between them. The CDR3 totals 14 residues. Germline V gene sequence: CDR1 SGHRS, CDR2 YFSETQ. The CDR3 DNA follows: TGCGCCAGCAGCTTTAACCTATCCCCTGACGGCTACACCTTC. It codes for CASSFNLSPDGYTF. Full variable domain (outside the CDR3, taken from reference TRBV5-1 and TRBJ1-2): KAGVTQTPRYLIKTRGQQVTLSCSPISGHRSVSWYQQTPGQGLQFLFEYFSETQRNKGNFPGRFSGRQFSNSRSEMNVSTLELGDSALYLCASSFNLSPDGYTFGSGTRLTVV.

The chain is built from TRBV6-5 and TRBJ2-7; 7 bases line up with TRBD2. There are 14 residues in the CDR3. V shed 5 bases, J shed 3 bases, and the junction held 7 bases outside the gene matches. Germline V gene sequence: CDR1 MNHEY, CDR2 SVGAGI. CDR3 residues: CASSPSAGHYEQYF. DNA of the CDR3: TGTGCCAGCAGTCCATCAGCGGGGCACTACGAGCAGTACTTC.

This clone is a singleton in its sample. The gene calls are TRBV29-1 and TRBJ1-5; 8 positions match TRBD1. Germline CDR1 is SQVTM and CDR2 is ANQGSEA. Germline trimming cut 5 bases from V and 8 bases from J; bases unmatched to any gene: 8. This CDR3 spans 13 amino acids. The CDR3 DNA reads TGCAGCGTTTATGGGACAGGCGAAGAGCCCCAGCATTTT. Translated: CSVYGTGEEPQHF.

The V and J genes are TRBV27 and TRBJ2-3; maybe TRBD1 (6 bases). Trimming cost V 2 bases and J 0 bases, with 12 bases left between them. Per germline, CDR1 MNHEY and CDR2 SMNVEV (reference sequence). The CDR3 is 16 amino acids. CDR3 loop: CASSLQGWESTDTQYF. The CDR3 DNA sequence: TGTGCCAGCAGTTTACAGGGGTGGGAAAGCACAGATACGCAGTATTTT.

This chain links TRBV6-6 with TRBJ2-5; 10 positions agree with TRBD1. V was clipped by 4 bases and J by 5 bases; unmatched bases: 10. Germline loops: CDR1 MNHNY, CDR2 SVGAGI (reference sequence). The length of the CDR3 is 16 residues. This CDR3 is CASSSNVGTGVETQYF. In nucleotides, the CDR3 is TGTGCCAGCAGTTCCAACGTAGGGACAGGGGTGGAGACCCAGTACTTC.

The rearrangement links TRBV6-6 to TRBJ2-3, with D perhaps TRBD2 (7 bases). The CDR3 contains 15 residues. In germline, CDR1 is MNHNY, CDR2 SVGAGI (reference sequence). V lost 4 bases, J lost 3 bases, and 14 bases lay in between. CDR3 sequence reads: CASSLEGGPTDTQYF. The CDR3 DNA is TGTGCCAGCAGTTTGGAGGGGGGGCCTACAGATACGCAGTATTTT.

This clone is a singleton in its sample. The chain has TRBV7-2 and TRBJ2-1, with 11 bases matching TRBD1. V dropped 3 bases and J dropped 8; count of bases not matched to a gene: 3. Germline CDR1 reads SGHTA; CDR2 reads FQGNSA. The CDR3 extends over 14 amino acids. This CDR3 is CASSLGQGEHEQFF. The DNA for the CDR3 is TGTGCCAGCAGCTTGGGACAGGGGGAGCATGAGCAGTTCTTC.

The V call is TRBV27, the J call TRBJ2-1; D uncertain. Germline CDR1 MNHEY, CDR2 SMNVEV (reference sequence). V lost 3 bases and J lost 4, with 13 bases in between. The CDR3 has 15 residues. CDR3 residues: CASSLTATLYNEQFF. In DNA, the CDR3 is TGTGCCAGCAGTTTGACTGCAACCCTGTACAATGAGCAGTTCTTC.

In its sample, this clone was seen a few times. The gene calls are TRBV27 and TRBJ1-1; 8 nucleotides match TRBD1. The germline gives CDR1 MNHEY, CDR2 SMNVEV (reference sequence). This CDR3 is 13 amino acids long. Trimming removed 6 bases from V and 4 bases from J; junction bases left unmatched: 4. Written as DNA, the CDR3 is TGTGCCAGCAGAAGTACAGGGGGCACTGAAGCTTTCTTT. Translating gives CASRSTGGTEAFF.

The chain uses TRBV10-2 and TRBJ2-3; the match to TRBD2 covers 13 bases. CDR1 WSHSY and CDR2 SAAADI come from the germline V gene. The CDR3 has 16 amino acids. V lost 6 bases to trimming and J lost 1 base; unmatched junction nucleotides: 4. This CDR3 reads CASSATSGGGTDTQYF. CDR3 DNA: TGCGCCAGCAGCGCTACTAGCGGGGGGGGCACAGATACGCAGTATTTT.

The chain uses TRBV5-4 and TRBJ2-3; D might be TRBD2 (7 bases). There are 15 residues in the CDR3. Trimming stripped 7 bases from V and 1 base from J, with 16 bases between. CDR1 SGHNT and CDR2 YYREEE come from the germline V gene (reference sequence). The CDR3 loop reads CASSPRGRGTDTQYF. CDR3 DNA: TGTGCCAGCTCGCCGCGGGGGCGGGGCACAGATACGCAGTATTTT.

The J gene is TRBJ2-7, the V gene TRBV4-2; 10 nucleotides agree with TRBD2. The junction had 12 bases not matched to a gene; V was cut back by 4 bases and J by 3 bases. The length of the CDR3 is 17 residues. Germline lookup yields CDR1 LGHNA and CDR2 YNFKEQ. CDR3 sequence reads: CASSPDRASGGLYEQYF. The DNA of the CDR3 is TGTGCCAGCAGCCCCGATAGGGCTAGCGGGGGCCTCTACGAGCAGTACTTC.

This clone appeared once. The genes are TRBV11-2 and TRBJ2-7; D may be TRBD1 (6 bases). There are 14 residues in the CDR3. V was cut by 5 bases and J by 6 bases, with 17 bases left in between. Germline V gene sequence: CDR1 SGHAT, CDR2 FQNNGV. The CDR3 spells CASSGGLAVSEQYF. The CDR3 coding sequence is TGTGCCAGCAGCGGGGGCCTCGCGGTGTCCGAGCAGTACTTC. Based on the CDR3 plus reference TRBV11-2 and TRBJ2-7, the full variable domain is EAGVAQSPRYKIIEKRQSVAFWCNPISGHATLYWYQQILGQGPKLLIQFQNNGVVDDSQLPKDRFSAERLKGVDSTLKIQPAKLEDSAVYLCASSGGLAVSEQYFGPGTRLTVT.

V is TRBV19 and J is TRBJ1-1, with 7 bases fitting TRBD1. Germline CDR1 is LNHDA and CDR2 is SQIVND (reference sequence). Germline trimming cut 6 bases from V and 5 bases from J; bases unmatched to any gene: 9. This CDR3 is 14 amino acids long. CDR3 in DNA: TGTGCCAGTAGGCCCCCGACAGGGTGGACTGAAGCTTTCTTT. Translating gives CASRPPTGWTEAFF.

The chain uses TRBV6-5 and TRBJ1-6; 7 nucleotides match TRBD1. In germline, CDR1 is MNHEY, CDR2 SVGAGI. The CDR3 totals 16 residues. Trimming cost V 4 bases and J 7 bases; bases outside gene matches: 10. The CDR3 loop reads CASSSFPAGGNSPLHF. The DNA for the CDR3 is TGTGCCAGCAGTTCTTTTCCAGCAGGGGGGAATTCACCCCTCCACTTT.